These 18 T cell receptor beta chains were all obtained from the same sample, sequenced in a study of cytomegalovirus exposure and HLA in healthy donors. Clones were read by immunoSEQ multiplex PCR, and TCRdb kept only the in-frame ones, dropping some. The sample yields about 160,000 clones, 80% to 90% seen once. The sequencing input was PBMCs. These receptor sequences come from a woman younger than 45 in good health and CMV-seronegative.

The rearrangement joins TRBV7-2 to TRBJ2-5; D may correspond to TRBD1 or TRBD2 (5 bases each). CDR1 SGHTA and CDR2 FQGNSA come from the germline V gene. Trimming stripped 6 bases from V and 2 bases from J, with 10 bases between. The CDR3 contains 13 residues. CDR3 loop: CASSLGVQETQYF. The CDR3 coding sequence is TGTGCCAGCAGTCTGGGGGTACAAGAGACCCAGTACTTC.

The V call is TRBV6-6, the J call TRBJ2-3; D is undetermined. CDR3 size: 16 residues. V was cut by 0 bases and J by 2 bases, with 12 bases left in between. The germline gives CDR1 MNHNY, CDR2 SVGAGI (reference sequence). In nucleotides, the CDR3 is TGTGCCAGCAGTTACTCAAAAGCCCCCGACACAGATACGCAGTATTTT. Protein product: CASSYSKAPDTDTQYF.

This clone was observed once. This chain links TRBV5-1 with TRBJ2-1; perhaps TRBD2 as D (6 bases). Germline V gene lookup returns CDR1 SGHRS and CDR2 YFSETQ. The CDR3 has 16 residues. The V gene lost 4 bases and the J gene lost 4 bases, with 18 bases spanning the gap. CDR3 residues: CASSPLLGGIYNEQFF. Written as DNA, the CDR3 is TGCGCCAGCAGCCCCCTATTGGGCGGGATTTACAATGAGCAGTTCTTC.

The chain joins TRBV5-1 to TRBJ1-6; 8 positions match TRBD1. Germline values: CDR1 SGHRS, CDR2 YFSETQ. V shed 4 bases, J shed 9 bases, and the junction held 9 bases outside the gene matches. The CDR3 contains 15 residues. The CDR3 coding sequence is TGCGCCAGCAGCCTGACAGGGGAGACGTTTTCACCCCTCCACTTT. Its protein is CASSLTGETFSPLHF.

The CDR3 loop reads CATSRARDRYNEKLFF. The DNA of the CDR3 is TGTGCCACCAGCAGAGCCCGGGACAGATATAATGAAAAACTGTTTTTT. The chain links TRBV15 to TRBJ1-4, with 7 bases aligning to TRBD1. Per the germline V gene, CDR1 is LNHNV and CDR2 is YYDKDF (reference sequence). The CDR3 contains 16 residues. V shed 1 base, J shed 4 bases, and the junction held 6 bases outside the gene matches.

The chain has TRBV7-2 and TRBJ1-2; D uncertain. Germline V gene sequence: CDR1 SGHTA, CDR2 FQGNSA. V was cut by 5 bases and J by 2 bases, with 6 bases left in between. This CDR3 has 12 residues. CDR3 protein: CASSPSNYGYTF. The CDR3, as DNA: TGTGCCAGCAGCCCATCAAACTATGGCTACACCTTC.

This rearrangement joins TRBV28 to TRBJ1-2; D remains ambiguous. This CDR3 is built from 15 residues. The ends were cut back, 6 bases at V and 3 bases at J, with 17 bases in the middle. The germline V gene encodes CDR1 MDHEN and CDR2 SYDVKM. The CDR3: CASSPLDSGDYGYTF. Here the CDR3 DNA reads TGTGCCAGCAGCCCCCTAGACTCTGGGGACTATGGCTACACCTTC.

J is TRBJ1-1 and V is TRBV4-2; D is unclear. The CDR3 totals 15 residues. Germline V gene lookup returns CDR1 LGHNA and CDR2 YNFKEQ. V was cut by 5 bases and J by 4 bases, with 17 bases left in between. This CDR3 is CASSAVLGRSTEAFF. CDR3 in DNA: TGTGCCAGCAGCGCAGTGCTGGGTCGGAGCACTGAAGCTTTCTTT.

The chain carries TRBV7-3 and TRBJ1-2; weak D call: TRBD1 (6 bases). V was trimmed by 0 bases and J by 4 bases, leaving 21 bases between them. CDR1 is SGHTA, CDR2 FQGTGA, per germline. There are 18 residues in the CDR3. CDR3 amino acids: CASSLTEAGHSSRYGYTF. The CDR3 DNA follows: TGTGCCAGCAGCTTAACGGAAGCGGGACATAGTTCCCGCTATGGCTACACCTTC.

This chain joins TRBV7-2 and TRBJ2-7; 7 bases are a match to TRBD1. J was trimmed by 4 bases and V by 5 bases; bases with no gene match: 8. CDR1 is SGHTA, CDR2 FQGNSA, per germline. The CDR3 length is 14 residues. CDR3 residues: CASSVMRTGYEQYF. CDR3 in DNA: TGTGCCAGCAGCGTCATGAGGACAGGATACGAGCAGTACTTC.

CDR3 in amino acids: CASSRSRDYSSNEQFF. The CDR3 bases are TGCGCCAGCAGCCGCAGCCGGGACTATTCTTCTAATGAGCAGTTCTTC. V gene TRBV4-1 combines with J gene TRBJ2-1; 7 positions match TRBD2. The V and J ends lost 4 bases and 7 bases, in that order; junction bases with no gene match: 13. This CDR3 is built from 16 residues. From germline, CDR1 is MGHRA and CDR2 YSYEKL.

The genes are TRBV7-3 and TRBJ2-5, with D perhaps matching TRBD2 (5 bases). This CDR3 is 15 amino acids long. V was shortened by 5 bases and J by 2 bases, with 15 bases between the two germline ends. From germline, CDR1 is SGHTA and CDR2 FQGTGA. CDR3: CASSLLPGSQETQYF. For the CDR3, the DNA is TGTGCCAGCAGCCTACTACCGGGATCTCAAGAGACCCAGTACTTC.

The J gene is TRBJ2-7, the V gene TRBV9, with 8 positions matching TRBD2. CDR1 is SGDLS, CDR2 YYNGEE, per germline. The V and J ends lost 3 bases and 6 bases, in that order; junction bases with no gene match: 8. CDR3 length: 14 residues. The CDR3 coding sequence is TGTGCCAGCAGCGCAACTAGCGGTCAAGGCGAGCAGTACTTC. Translated: CASSATSGQGEQYF.

This clone came up a few times. The chain links TRBV10-1 to TRBJ2-7, with D hard to call. This CDR3 comprises 11 residues. V dropped 10 bases and J dropped 6 bases, with 13 bases sitting between them. Germline V gene sequence: CDR1 WNHNN, CDR2 SYGVQD (reference sequence). The CDR3 spells CATQTTSEQYF. CDR3 bases: TGCGCCACCCAGACAACGAGCGAGCAGTACTTC.

The CDR3: CASSHGQTGELFF. CDR3 bases: TGCGCCAGCAGCCACGGACAGACCGGGGAGCTGTTTTTT. This chain uses TRBV4-3 with TRBJ2-2, with D perhaps matching TRBD1 (6 bases). CDR3 length: 13 residues. V was shortened by 3 bases and J by 5 bases, with 7 bases between the two germline ends. Germline assignment: CDR1 LGHNA and CDR2 YSLEER.

This clone was observed a few times. CDR3: CASSETSGTPNNEQFF. CDR3 nucleotide sequence: TGTGCCAGCAGTGAGACTAGCGGGACGCCCAACAATGAGCAGTTCTTC. V is TRBV6-4 and J is TRBJ2-1; 11 bases map to TRBD2. Per the germline V gene, CDR1 is MRHNA and CDR2 is SNTAGT. Unmatched junction bases numbered 6, after V lost 3 bases and J lost 5 bases. The CDR3 runs to 16 residues.

The CDR3 protein is CASNDRVEETQYF. For the CDR3, the DNA is TGTGCCAGTAACGACAGGGTGGAAGAGACCCAGTACTTC. The chain uses TRBV19 and TRBJ2-5, with 7 bases fitting TRBD1. There are 13 residues in the CDR3. The junction had 5 bases not matched to a gene; V was cut back by 7 bases and J by 3 bases. CDR1 and CDR2 (germline): LNHDA, SQIVND (reference sequence).

The rearrangement joins TRBV10-2 to TRBJ2-5; D may correspond to TRBD1 or TRBD2 (5 bases each). The CDR3 contains 12 residues. Germline V gives CDR1 WSHSY, CDR2 SAAADI. The germline V and J ends were trimmed by 8 bases and 2 bases, with 9 bases remaining between them. Here the CDR3 reads CASRDQQETQYF. The DNA of the CDR3 is TGCGCCAGCCGGGACCAGCAAGAGACCCAGTACTTC.